What follows is one TCR beta chain and its context. This CDR3 has 12 amino acids. V gave up 8 bases and J gave up 3 bases, with 7 bases separating them. Per the germline V gene, CDR1 is MNHNY and CDR2 is SVGAGI (reference sequence). Measured with immunoSEQ multiplex PCR; TCRdb has only the in-frame clones, and not every one. The table has 100,000 to 150,000 clones, 85% seen once. Recruited during active infection, patients (from Seattle) were subsequently followed longitudinally. These data are taken from a study of blood T cell repertoires in COVID-19. The receptor was derived from a woman aged 80 or older with COVID-19, enrolled during active disease. Specimen: peripheral blood. The chain is built from TRBV6-6 and TRBJ2-2; D is ambiguous. The CDR3 DNA follows: TGTGCCAGCGGTAGAGACACCGGGGAGCTGTTTTTT. It specifies CASGRDTGELFF.